These 10 T cell receptor beta chains originate from one sample sequenced in a study of blood T cell repertoires in COVID-19 (TCRdb year 2020). The library came from the immunoSEQ multiplex PCR assay. The table was pulled from immuneACCESS by TCRdb, which kept in-frame rearrangements only. Such tables lose some clones; where checked, under half of the loss comes from unresolved V genes, and the rest has no known cause. The sample table shows over 400,000 clones, and roughly 91% are seen once. Together, the top ten hold 7.5% to 9.5% of the sample. What was sequenced was peripheral blood. These receptors were taken from a woman between 50 and 59 years old with COVID-19, enrolled during active disease.

The chain carries TRBV28 and TRBJ1-3; perhaps TRBD1 as D (5 bases). CDR3 length: 18 residues. CDR1 and CDR2 from the germline V gene are MDHEN and SYDVKM. Between the trimmed V and J ends, which lost 2 bases and 4 bases, there was a span of 21 bases. This CDR3 is CASSLSSAGVSSGNTIYF. Written as DNA, the CDR3 is TGTGCCAGCAGTTTAAGCAGCGCGGGGGTTTCATCCGGAAACACCATATATTTT.

The chain employs TRBV4-2 and TRBJ2-1, with 9 bases that match TRBD1. V gave up 4 bases and J gave up 8 bases; unmatched junction bases: 12. The CDR3 spans 16 residues. Germline CDR1 reads LGHNA; CDR2 reads YNFKEQ. The CDR3 is CASSRGDRVGEDEQFF. CDR3 nucleotide sequence: TGTGCCAGCAGCCGAGGGGACAGGGTGGGAGAGGATGAGCAGTTCTTC.

In its sample, this clone was seen once. This chain links TRBV2 with TRBJ2-7, with 15 bases that match TRBD2. The J segment lost 0 bases and the V segment lost 5 bases, leaving 5 bases of the junction unmatched. The germline CDR1 and CDR2 sequences are SNHLY and FYNNEI. CDR3 size: 17 residues. The CDR3 region has the DNA TGTGCCAGCAGTAAGGGACTAGCGGGGGGAAACTCCTACGAGCAGTACTTC. It codes for CASSKGLAGGNSYEQYF.

The chain employs TRBV4-1 and TRBJ1-5; TRBD1 aligns across 9 bases. The CDR3 is 18 residues long. CDR1 is MGHRA, CDR2 YSYEKL, per germline. The V segment lost 4 bases and the J segment 7 bases; nucleotides outside the gene matches: 17. As DNA, the CDR3 is TGCGCCAGCAGCCCAATGAATCTTGACAGGGGGAGACGGCAGCCCCAGCATTTT. Translated, it gives CASSPMNLDRGRRQPQHF.

This chain connects TRBV27 to TRBJ2-7, with D perhaps matching TRBD2 (6 bases). Germline V lookup: CDR1 MNHEY, CDR2 SMNVEV (reference sequence). This CDR3 has 12 residues. Trimming removed 7 bases from V and 4 bases from J, with 11 bases in between. The CDR3: CASMGGAYEQYF. CDR3 coding DNA: TGTGCCAGCATGGGCGGGGCTTACGAGCAGTACTTC.

This clone appeared a few times. The chain carries TRBV2 and TRBJ2-1; a possible D gene is TRBD2 (6 bases). The CDR3 has 14 amino acids. Germline V gives CDR1 SNHLY, CDR2 FYNNEI. Between the trimmed V and J ends, which lost 3 bases and 4 bases, there was a span of 10 bases. The CDR3 coding sequence is TGTGCCAGCAGTGATAGGGGACTTTACAATGAGCAGTTCTTC. Translated, it gives CASSDRGLYNEQFF.

J is TRBJ1-1 and V is TRBV6-5, with no clear D. Per germline, CDR1 MNHEY and CDR2 SVGAGI. Trimming left V 7 bases short and J 8 bases short, with 14 bases between. This CDR3 has 12 amino acids. CDR3 coding DNA: TGTGCCAGCATCACCGAAGCGGGAGAAGCTTTCTTT. This translates into CASITEAGEAFF.

The V and J genes are TRBV27 and TRBJ2-1; 7 nucleotides agree with TRBD2. CDR3 length: 16 residues. With 5 bases clipped from V and 1 base from J, the junction kept 8 bases outside the gene matches. In germline, CDR1 is MNHEY, CDR2 SMNVEV (reference sequence). The CDR3 here is CASSLGGSPSYNEQFF. The CDR3 DNA follows: TGTGCCAGCAGTCTCGGGGGGAGCCCTTCCTACAATGAGCAGTTCTTC.

This clone was seen a single time. The chain employs TRBV7-8 and TRBJ2-1; 8 bases fit TRBD2. The V and J ends lost 1 base and 4 bases, in that order; junction bases with no gene match: 9. Germline V gene sequence: CDR1 SGHVS, CDR2 FQNEAQ. This CDR3 has 17 residues. CDR3 in amino acids: CASSLEGSGGVYNEQFF. Here the CDR3 DNA reads TGTGCCAGCAGCTTAGAAGGGAGCGGGGGAGTTTACAATGAGCAGTTCTTC.

V and J are TRBV20-1 and TRBJ2-2, with a weak D call TRBD2 (5 bases). CDR3 length: 14 residues. The germline CDR1 and CDR2 sequences are DFQATT and SNEGSKA (reference sequence). Between the trimmed V and J ends, which lost 3 bases and 4 bases, there was a span of 12 bases. The CDR3 DNA follows: TGCAGTGCTAGTTTCCAAGGGAGCACCGGGGAGCTGTTTTTT. Its translation is CSASFQGSTGELFF.